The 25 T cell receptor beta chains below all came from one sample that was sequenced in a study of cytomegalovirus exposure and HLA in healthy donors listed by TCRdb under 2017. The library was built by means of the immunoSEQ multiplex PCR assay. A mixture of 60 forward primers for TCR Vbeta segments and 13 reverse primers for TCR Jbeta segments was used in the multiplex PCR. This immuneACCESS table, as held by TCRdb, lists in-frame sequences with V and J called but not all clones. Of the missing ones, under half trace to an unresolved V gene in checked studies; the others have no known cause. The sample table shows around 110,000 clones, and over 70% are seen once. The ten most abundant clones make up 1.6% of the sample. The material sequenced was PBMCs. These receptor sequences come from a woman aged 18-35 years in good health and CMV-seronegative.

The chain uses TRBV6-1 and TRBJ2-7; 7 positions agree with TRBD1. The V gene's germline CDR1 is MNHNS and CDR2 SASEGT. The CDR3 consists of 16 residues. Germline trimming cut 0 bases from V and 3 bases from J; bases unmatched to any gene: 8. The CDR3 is CASSEALDRIRYEQYF. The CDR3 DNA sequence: TGTGCCAGCAGTGAAGCGCTGGACAGGATTCGCTACGAGCAGTACTTC.

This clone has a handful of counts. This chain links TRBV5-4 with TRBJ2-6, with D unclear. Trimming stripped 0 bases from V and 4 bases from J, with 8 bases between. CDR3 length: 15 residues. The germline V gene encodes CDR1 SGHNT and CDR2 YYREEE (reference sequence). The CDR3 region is CASSLVDSGANVLTF. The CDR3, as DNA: TGTGCCAGCAGCTTGGTAGATTCCGGGGCCAACGTCCTGACTTTC.

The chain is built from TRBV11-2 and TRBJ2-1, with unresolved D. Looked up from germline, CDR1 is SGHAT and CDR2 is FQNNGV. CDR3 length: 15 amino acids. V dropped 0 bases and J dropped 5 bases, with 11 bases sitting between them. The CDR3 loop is CASSLDLSRNNEQFF. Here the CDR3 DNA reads TGTGCCAGCAGCTTAGATCTCTCGAGGAACAATGAGCAGTTCTTC.

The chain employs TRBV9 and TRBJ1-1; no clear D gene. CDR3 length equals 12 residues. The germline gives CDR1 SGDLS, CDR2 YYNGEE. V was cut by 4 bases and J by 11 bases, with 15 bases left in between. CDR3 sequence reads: CASSSPAGYAFF. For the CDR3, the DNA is TGTGCCAGCAGCTCCCCCGCGGGGTACGCTTTCTTT.

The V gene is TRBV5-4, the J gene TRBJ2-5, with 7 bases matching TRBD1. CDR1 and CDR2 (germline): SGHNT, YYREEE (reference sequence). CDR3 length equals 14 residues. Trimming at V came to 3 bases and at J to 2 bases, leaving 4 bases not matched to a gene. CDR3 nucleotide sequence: TGTGCCAGCAGCTCCGGACAGGTACAAGAGACCCAGTACTTC. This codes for CASSSGQVQETQYF. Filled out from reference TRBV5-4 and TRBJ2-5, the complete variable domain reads ETGVTQSPTHLIKTRGQQVTLRCSSQSGHNTVSWYQQALGQGPQFIFQYYREEENGRGNFPPRFSGLQFPNYSSELNVNALELDDSALYLCASSSGQVQETQYFGPGTRLLVL.

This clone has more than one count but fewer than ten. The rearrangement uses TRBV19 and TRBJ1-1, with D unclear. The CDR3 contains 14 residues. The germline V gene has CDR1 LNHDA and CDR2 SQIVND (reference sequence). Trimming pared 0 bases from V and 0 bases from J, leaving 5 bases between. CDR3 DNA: TGTGCCAGTAGTATAGATCCGGTGAACACTGAAGCTTTCTTT. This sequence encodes CASSIDPVNTEAFF.

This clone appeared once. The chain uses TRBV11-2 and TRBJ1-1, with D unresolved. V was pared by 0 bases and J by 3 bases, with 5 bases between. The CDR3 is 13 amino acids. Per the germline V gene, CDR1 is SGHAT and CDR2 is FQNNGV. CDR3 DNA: TGTGCCAGCAGCTTAGAGGCACACACTGAAGCTTTCTTT. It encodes CASSLEAHTEAFF.

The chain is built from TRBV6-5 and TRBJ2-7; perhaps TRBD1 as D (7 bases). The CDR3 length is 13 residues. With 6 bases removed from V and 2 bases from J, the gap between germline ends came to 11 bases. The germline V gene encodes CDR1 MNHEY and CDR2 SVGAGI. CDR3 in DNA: TGTGCCAGCAGGGAGGGGGCCCCCTACGAGCAGTACTTC. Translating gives CASREGAPYEQYF.

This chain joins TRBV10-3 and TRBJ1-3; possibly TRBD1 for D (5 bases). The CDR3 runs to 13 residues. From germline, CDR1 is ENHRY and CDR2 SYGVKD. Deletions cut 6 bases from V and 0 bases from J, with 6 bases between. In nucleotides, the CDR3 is TGTGCCATCAGGACAGACTCTGGAAACACCATATATTTT. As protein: CAIRTDSGNTIYF.

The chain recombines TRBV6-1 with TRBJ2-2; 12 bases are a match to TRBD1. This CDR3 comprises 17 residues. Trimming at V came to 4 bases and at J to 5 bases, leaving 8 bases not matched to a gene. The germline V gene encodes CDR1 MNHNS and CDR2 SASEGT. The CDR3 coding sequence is TGTGCCAGCAGTGTGGTCGGGACAGGGGGCAGGACCGGGGAGCTGTTTTTT. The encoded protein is CASSVVGTGGRTGELFF.

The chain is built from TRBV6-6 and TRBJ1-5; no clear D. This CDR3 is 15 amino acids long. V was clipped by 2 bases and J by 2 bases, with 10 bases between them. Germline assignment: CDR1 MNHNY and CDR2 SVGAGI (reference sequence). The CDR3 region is CASSYEGSGNQPQHF. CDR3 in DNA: TGTGCCAGCAGTTACGAGGGTTCAGGCAATCAGCCCCAGCATTTT.

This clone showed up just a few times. The CDR3 reads CASSSPGQGNYGYTF. CDR3 sequence (DNA): TGTGCCAGCAGCTCCCCGGGACAGGGGAACTATGGCTACACCTTC. This chain joins TRBV7-9 and TRBJ1-2; 10 bases fit TRBD1. CDR3 length: 15 residues. Germline CDR1 reads SEHNR; CDR2 reads FQNEAQ (reference sequence). V lost 4 bases to trimming and J lost 2 bases; unmatched junction nucleotides: 4.

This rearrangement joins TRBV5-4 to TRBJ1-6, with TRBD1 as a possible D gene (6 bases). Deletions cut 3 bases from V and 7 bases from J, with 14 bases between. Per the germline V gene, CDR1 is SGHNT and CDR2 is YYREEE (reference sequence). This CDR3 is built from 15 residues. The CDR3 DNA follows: TGTGCCAGCAGCTCTACAGGGTTGGGGAATTCACCCCTCCACTTT. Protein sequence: CASSSTGLGNSPLHF. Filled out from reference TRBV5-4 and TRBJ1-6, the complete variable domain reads ETGVTQSPTHLIKTRGQQVTLRCSSQSGHNTVSWYQQALGQGPQFIFQYYREEENGRGNFPPRFSGLQFPNYSSELNVNALELDDSALYLCASSSTGLGNSPLHFGNGTRLTVT.

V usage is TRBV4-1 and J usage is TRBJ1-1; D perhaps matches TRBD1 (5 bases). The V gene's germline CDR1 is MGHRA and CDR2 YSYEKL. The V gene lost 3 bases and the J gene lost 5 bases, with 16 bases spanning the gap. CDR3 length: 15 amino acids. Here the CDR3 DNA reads TGCGCCAGCAGCCATATGGGTCAGGGATGGACTGAAGCTTTCTTT. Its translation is CASSHMGQGWTEAFF.

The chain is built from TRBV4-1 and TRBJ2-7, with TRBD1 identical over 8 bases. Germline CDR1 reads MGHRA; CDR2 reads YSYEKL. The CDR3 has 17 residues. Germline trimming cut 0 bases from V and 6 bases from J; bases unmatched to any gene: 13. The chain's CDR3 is CASSQDNGGIGTGEQYF. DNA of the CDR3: TGCGCCAGCAGCCAAGATAACGGGGGTATCGGGACAGGCGAGCAGTACTTC.

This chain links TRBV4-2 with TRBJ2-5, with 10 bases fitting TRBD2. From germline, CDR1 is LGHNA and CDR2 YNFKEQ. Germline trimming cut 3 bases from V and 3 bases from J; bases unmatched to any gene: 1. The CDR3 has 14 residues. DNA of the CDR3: TGTGCCAGCAGCCAGGGACTAGCGAAAGAGACCCAGTACTTC. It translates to CASSQGLAKETQYF.

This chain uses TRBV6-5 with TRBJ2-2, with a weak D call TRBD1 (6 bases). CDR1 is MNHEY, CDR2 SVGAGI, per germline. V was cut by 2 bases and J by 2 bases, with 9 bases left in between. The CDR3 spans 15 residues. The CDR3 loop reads CASSYIQGNTGELFF. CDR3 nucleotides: TGTGCCAGCAGTTACATACAGGGAAACACCGGGGAGCTGTTTTTT.

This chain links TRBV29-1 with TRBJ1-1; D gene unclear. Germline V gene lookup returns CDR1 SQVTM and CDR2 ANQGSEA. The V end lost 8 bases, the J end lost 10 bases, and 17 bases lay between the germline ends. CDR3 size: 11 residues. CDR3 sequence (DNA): TGCAGCTCGGATGAGGGCTTGGGAGCTTTCTTT. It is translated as CSSDEGLGAFF.

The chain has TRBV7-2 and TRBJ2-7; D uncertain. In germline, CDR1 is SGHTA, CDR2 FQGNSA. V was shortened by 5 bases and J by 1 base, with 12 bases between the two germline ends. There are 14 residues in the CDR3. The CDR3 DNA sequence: TGTGCCAGCAGCCCGCGGTCCATTTCCTACGAGCAGTACTTC. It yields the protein CASSPRSISYEQYF. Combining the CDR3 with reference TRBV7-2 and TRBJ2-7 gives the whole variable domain GAGVSQSPSNKVTEKGKDVELRCDPISGHTALYWYRQSLGQGLEFLIYFQGNSAPDKSGLPSDRFSAERTGGSVSTLTIQRTQQEDSAVYLCASSPRSISYEQYFGPGTRLTVT.

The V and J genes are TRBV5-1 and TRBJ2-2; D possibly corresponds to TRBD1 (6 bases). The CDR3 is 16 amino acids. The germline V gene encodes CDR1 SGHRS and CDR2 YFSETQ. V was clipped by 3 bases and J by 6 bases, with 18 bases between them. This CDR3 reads CASSSWTVSGPGELFF. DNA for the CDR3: TGCGCCAGCAGCTCGTGGACAGTTTCGGGACCCGGGGAGCTGTTTTTT.

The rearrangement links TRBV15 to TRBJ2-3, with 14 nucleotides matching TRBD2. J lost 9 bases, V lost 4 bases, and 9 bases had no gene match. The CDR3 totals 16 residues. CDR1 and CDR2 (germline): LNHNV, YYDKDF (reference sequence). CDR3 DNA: TGTGCCACCAGCACTGGACTAGCGGGGGGCCGTGTCACGCAGTATTTT. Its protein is CATSTGLAGGRVTQYF.

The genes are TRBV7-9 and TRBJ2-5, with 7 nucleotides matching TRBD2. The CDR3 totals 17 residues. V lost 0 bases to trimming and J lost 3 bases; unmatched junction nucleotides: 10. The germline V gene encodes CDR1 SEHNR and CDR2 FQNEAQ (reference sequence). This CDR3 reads CASSLAAERGQKETQYF. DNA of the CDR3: TGTGCCAGCAGCTTAGCCGCGGAGCGGGGCCAGAAAGAGACCCAGTACTTC.

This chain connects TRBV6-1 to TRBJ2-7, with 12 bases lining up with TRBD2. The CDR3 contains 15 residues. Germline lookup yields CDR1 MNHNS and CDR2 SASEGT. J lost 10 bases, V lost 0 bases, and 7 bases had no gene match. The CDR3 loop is CASSEAIGTSGPQYF. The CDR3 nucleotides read TGTGCCAGCAGTGAAGCGATTGGGACTAGCGGGCCACAGTACTTC.

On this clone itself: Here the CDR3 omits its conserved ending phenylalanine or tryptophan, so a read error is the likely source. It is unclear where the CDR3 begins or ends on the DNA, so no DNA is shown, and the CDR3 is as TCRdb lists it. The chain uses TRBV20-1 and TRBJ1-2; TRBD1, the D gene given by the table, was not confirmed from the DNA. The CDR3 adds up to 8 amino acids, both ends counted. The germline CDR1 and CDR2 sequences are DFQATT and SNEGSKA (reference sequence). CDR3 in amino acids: CSAADREV.

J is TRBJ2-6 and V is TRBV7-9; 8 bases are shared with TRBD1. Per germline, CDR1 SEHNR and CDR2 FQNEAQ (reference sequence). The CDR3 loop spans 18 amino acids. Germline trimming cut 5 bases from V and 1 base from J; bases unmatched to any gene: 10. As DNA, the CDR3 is TGTGCCAGCAGCCCCCCCTCCAGGGGGCTTTCTGGGGCCAACGTCCTGACTTTC. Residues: CASSPPSRGLSGANVLTF.